This T cell receptor beta chain was captured in a study of T cells in Graves' hyperthyroidism and ophthalmopathy. A word on this clonotype: Its matching antigen is unknown. A much larger clone sits a single nucleotide away, making a read error possible.

This CDR3 is 13 amino acids long. Germline V lookup: CDR1 KGHSH, CDR2 LQKENI. Amplified TCR beta CDR3 regions derived from RNA transcripts. TCR CDR3 underwent first-round RT-PCR with the HTBI primer set. TCRdb redid the calling of the multiplex PCR reads with MiXCR, one entry per CDR3 protein. The profile shows about 420,000 distinct CDR3 sequences, roughly an eighth of them singletons. Study observations and caveats: Researchers found most expanded thyroid clonotypes above 0.001 in blood as well.

Sample: blood. The sequence derives from a woman in her late teens or twenties with Graves' hyperthyroidism. The chain has TRBV18 and TRBJ2-7; D uncertain. CDR3 bases: TGTGCCAGCCCACCAGAGGTTACCTACGAGCAGTACTTC. Protein sequence: CASPPEVTYEQYF.